The table lists the clone carrying this TCR beta chain with many counts. Antigen unknown. This sample was included in a study of T cells after yellow fever vaccination. TCR cDNA was made by 5'RACE template switching, adding a universal primer site and UMIs. MiXCR was run by TCRdb on the 5' RACE reads, yielding one entry per CDR3 protein. The profile covers fewer than 90,000 distinct CDR3 sequences, with approximately 6.5% appearing a single time and roughly 35% taken by the ten largest. The germline CDR1 and CDR2 sequences are LGHNA and YNFKEQ. V lost 0 bases, J lost 7 bases, and 12 bases lay in between. The CDR3 is made up of 15 amino acids. Study-wide points: The CD4 and CD8 compartments had a small share of their clonotypes in common.

Here the sequenced sample was CD8+ T cells sorted from PBMCs, taken about 5 days after the first yellow fever vaccination. The sequence came from a man aged 18 to 35 who received the YFV17D yellow fever vaccine. The V and J genes are TRBV4-2 and TRBJ2-2; D is unresolved. CDR3 region: CASSQDMNGGGELFF. The CDR3 region has the DNA TGTGCCAGCAGCCAAGACATGAATGGCGGCGGGGAGCTGTTTTTT.